This T cell receptor beta chain was retrieved from a study of T cells in Graves' hyperthyroidism and ophthalmopathy. Study-level findings and limits: Most thyroid clonotypes expanded above 0.001 appeared in blood too. Model output signaled ophthalmopathy a median approximately 6 months ahead of onset.

This clonotype was recorded at least ten times. Its antigen is currently unknown. The CDR3 sequence is 13 residues long. V lost 5 bases, J lost 5 bases, and 12 bases lay in between. Germline V lookup: CDR1 LNHNV, CDR2 YYDKDF (reference sequence). From RNA transcripts, TCR beta CDR3 regions were amplified. HTBI primers were used for first-round RT-PCR of the TCR CDR3. TCRdb re-called the multiplex PCR reads with MiXCR, one entry per CDR3 protein. The top ten hold about 3.5% of the sample, which has some 400,000 distinct CDR3 sequences, roughly 19% seen once. The study defined stable Graves' hyperthyroidism as no ophthalmopathy progression within 18 months. Patients showing uncontrolled infection, other autoimmune disease, pregnancy or lactation were ineligible.

The rearrangement joins TRBV15 to TRBJ2-5; D possibly corresponds to TRBD1 (6 bases). The sequenced sample was blood. The receptor's source is a woman under 30 with Graves' hyperthyroidism. CDR3 amino acids: CATSSRGVETQYF. The CDR3 region has the DNA TGTGCCACCAGCTCCAGGGGAGTGGAGACCCAGTACTTC.